The 30 T cell receptor beta chains reported below all come from one sample, sequenced in a study of blood T cells in healthy people across ages. A second roughly 7 to 12 cycle PCR used barcoded and J-beta primers. TCRdb reprocessed the 5' RACE reads with MiXCR, giving one entry per CDR3 protein. The data contain about 760,000 distinct CDR3 sequences, roughly three fifths of them singletons. The specimen sequenced was blood. The receptors were sampled from a man aged 35 to 55 in good health.

The V call is TRBV28, the J call TRBJ2-2; possible D gene TRBD2, 5 bases. Germline V gene lookup returns CDR1 MDHEN and CDR2 SYDVKM. V was shortened by 7 bases and J by 2 bases, with 17 bases between the two germline ends. The CDR3 is made up of 16 amino acids. The CDR3 DNA reads as TGTGCCAGCATCCCTCGGGGTCCTCGTAACACCGGGGAGCTGTTTTTT. Amino acid sequence: CASIPRGPRNTGELFF. The whole variable domain, filled in from reference TRBV28 and TRBJ2-2, reads DVKVTQSSRYLVKRTGEKVFLECVQDMDHENMFWYRQDPGLGLRLIYFSYDVKMKEKGDIPEGYSVSREKKERFSLILESASTNQTSMYLCASIPRGPRNTGELFFGEGSRLTVL.

This clonotype was found a few times. The chain joins TRBV20-1 to TRBJ2-5; TRBD2 is a possible D gene (5 bases). Trimming removed 5 bases from V and 11 bases from J, with 18 bases in between. Germline loops: CDR1 DFQATT, CDR2 SNEGSKA (reference sequence). CDR3 length: 12 amino acids. CDR3 in amino acids: CSASRPPWEQYF. CDR3 nucleotide sequence: TGCAGTGCTTCAAGACCCCCGTGGGAGCAGTACTTC.

This clonotype appeared once. This chain joins TRBV5-6 and TRBJ2-7; D remains ambiguous. Germline lookup yields CDR1 SGHDT and CDR2 YYEEEE. The CDR3 is 16 amino acids. V lost 0 bases, J lost 3 bases, and 16 bases lay in between. In DNA, the CDR3 is TGTGCCAGCAGCTTGGAAGAGTACAGCTCTGTCTACGAGCAGTACTTC. Translating gives CASSLEEYSSVYEQYF. The whole variable domain, remainder taken from reference TRBV5-6 and TRBJ2-7, is DAGVTQSPTHLIKTRGQQVTLRCSPKSGHDTVSWYQQALGQGPQFIFQYYEEEERQRGNFPDRFSGHQFPNYSSELNVNALLLGDSALYLCASSLEEYSSVYEQYFGPGTRLTVT.

This sequence joins TRBV2 and TRBJ2-7; D is undetermined. Germline loops: CDR1 SNHLY, CDR2 FYNNEI. The CDR3 has 12 residues. V was pared by 8 bases and J by 4 bases, with 12 bases between. The CDR3, as DNA: TGTGCCAGCCGGTCGAGAAGATACGAGCAGTACTTC. Its protein is CASRSRRYEQYF. Filled out from reference TRBV2 and TRBJ2-7, the complete variable domain reads EPEVTQTPSHQVTQMGQEVILRCVPISNHLYFYWYRQILGQKVEFLVSFYNNEISEKSEIFDDQFSVERPDGSNFTLKIRSTKLEDSAMYFCASRSRRYEQYFGPGTRLTVT.

The rearrangement uses TRBV20-1 and TRBJ2-5, with D perhaps being TRBD1 or TRBD2 (5 bases each). The CDR3 extends over 14 amino acids. CDR1 is DFQATT and CDR2 is SNEGSKA in the germline V gene (reference sequence). V was cut by 4 bases and J by 2 bases, with 14 bases left in between. The CDR3 loop reads CSANQGRTQETQYF. The CDR3 nucleotides read TGCAGTGCTAATCAGGGCCGGACTCAAGAGACCCAGTACTTC.

The V and J genes are TRBV20-1 and TRBJ2-5; TRBD2 agrees at 9 bases. TRBJ2-7 matches the DNA end more closely, so the J call is doubtful. CDR1 and CDR2 from the germline V gene are DFQATT and SNEGSKA (reference sequence). This CDR3 has 15 residues. The CDR3 region has the DNA TGCAGTGCTAGAGCGGCTAGCGGGGCCGCCTACGAGCAGTACTTC. It encodes CSARAASGAAYEQYF.

This clonotype turned up a few times. The J gene is TRBJ2-2, the V gene TRBV12-3 or TRBV12-4; TRBD2 matches at 11 bases. The ends lost 8 bases at V and 3 bases at J; junction bases unmatched: 2. The CDR3 is 14 residues long. The CDR3 region is CASGGLADTGELFF. The DNA for the CDR3 is TGTGCCAGCGGGGGACTAGCGGACACCGGGGAGCTGTTTTTT.

This clonotype was counted a few times. This chain uses TRBV9 with TRBJ1-5, with 7 nucleotides matching TRBD1. The CDR3 has 15 residues. The germline gives CDR1 SGDLS, CDR2 YYNGEE. With V trimmed by 0 bases and J by 5 bases, 5 bases remained unmatched. This chain's CDR3 is CASSVGGQPHQPQHF. CDR3 sequence (DNA): TGTGCCAGCAGCGTAGGGGGACAGCCACATCAGCCCCAGCATTTT.

This clonotype appeared a few times. The chain has TRBV7-3 and TRBJ2-6; D tentatively fits TRBD1 or TRBD2 (5 bases each). Germline CDR1 and CDR2: SGHTA and FQGTGA. Trimming cost V 0 bases and J 4 bases, with 10 bases left between them. The CDR3 contains 16 residues. In DNA form, the CDR3 reads TGTGCCAGCAGCTTAACGGCAGGGACCGGGGCCAACGTCCTGACTTTC. Translation: CASSLTAGTGANVLTF.

Ten or more counts support this clonotype. The chain couples TRBV6-1 to TRBJ2-7; D is perhaps TRBD2 (6 bases). CDR3 size: 18 residues. V was cut by 6 bases and J by 2 bases, with 26 bases left in between. Germline V CDR1 and CDR2: MNHNS, SASEGT. CDR3 coding DNA: TGTGCCAGCAGCTTTAGCCTAATAGCGGCGTTTAGGACCTACGAGCAGTACTTC. This translates into CASSFSLIAAFRTYEQYF.

This clonotype was counted once. The genes are TRBV7-9 and TRBJ2-7; 9 positions agree with TRBD1. Germline V gene sequence: CDR1 SEHNR, CDR2 FQNEAQ (reference sequence). V lost 5 bases and J lost 12; bases outside the gene matches: 20. The CDR3 runs to 16 residues. As DNA, the CDR3 is TGTGCCAGCAGCCCACCTCGGACAGGGGAGGGAGAGACCCGGTACTTC. The encoded protein is CASSPPRTGEGETRYF. The full variable domain, its missing parts supplied by reference TRBV7-9 and TRBJ2-7, is DTGVSQNPRHKITKRGQNVTFRCDPISEHNRLYWYRQTLGQGPEFLTYFQNEAQLEKSRLLSDRFSAERPKGSFSTLEIQRTEQGDSAMYLCASSPPRTGEGETRYFGPGTRLTVT.

The rearrangement joins TRBV15 to TRBJ1-5; no definite D call. The CDR3 runs to 12 residues. Germline-derived CDR1 and CDR2 are LNHNV and YYDKDF (reference sequence). Trimming shortened V by 4 bases and J by 6 bases, and 7 bases separated the two germline ends. CDR3 nucleotide sequence: TGTGCCACCAGCACCCCCTCTCAGCCCCAGCATTTT. Translating it yields CATSTPSQPQHF. Drawing the rest from reference TRBV15 and TRBJ1-5, the complete variable domain is DAMVIQNPRYQVTQFGKPVTLSCSQTLNHNVMYWYQQKSSQAPKLLFHYYDKDFNNEADTPDNFQSRRPNTSFCFLDIRSPGLGDTAMYLCATSTPSQPQHFGDGTRLSIL.

The rearrangement uses TRBV7-8 and TRBJ1-6, with a tentative D call TRBD1 (5 bases). CDR1 and CDR2 (germline): SGHVS, FQNEAQ. V lost 6 bases to trimming and J lost 1 base, with 16 bases between them. The CDR3 runs to 17 residues. The CDR3 DNA sequence: TGTGCCAGCAGTCCGAACAGGAAGCGATCCTATAATTCACCCCTCCACTTT. Protein product: CASSPNRKRSYNSPLHF.

This clonotype appeared a few times. The V gene is TRBV7-2, the J gene TRBJ2-3, with a tentative D call TRBD2 (6 bases). The V end lost 2 bases, the J end lost 2 bases, and 8 bases lay between the germline ends. The CDR3 runs to 14 residues. Germline V gene data show CDR1 as SGHTA and CDR2 as FQGNSA. As DNA, the CDR3 is TGTGCCAGCAGCTTATTACTAGCCACAGATACGCAGTATTTT. Its protein product is CASSLLLATDTQYF. The variable domain in full, completed from reference TRBV7-2 and TRBJ2-3, reads GAGVSQSPSNKVTEKGKDVELRCDPISGHTALYWYRQSLGQGLEFLIYFQGNSAPDKSGLPSDRFSAERTGGSVSTLTIQRTQQEDSAVYLCASSLLLATDTQYFGPGTRLTVL.

The V call is TRBV29-1, the J call TRBJ2-5; 8 bases are a match to TRBD1. CDR1 SQVTM and CDR2 ANQGSEA come from the germline V gene. The J segment lost 1 base and the V segment lost 3 bases, leaving 16 bases of the junction unmatched. This CDR3 region has 18 residues. For the CDR3, the DNA is TGCAGCGTTGACGGGACAGGATGGTACCAGGGCCGCCAAGAGACCCAGTACTTC. This codes for CSVDGTGWYQGRQETQYF.

The chain employs TRBV29-1 and TRBJ1-2; D is undetermined. Trimming stripped 6 bases from V and 8 bases from J, with 13 bases between. CDR3 length equals 11 residues. Germline V gene lookup returns CDR1 SQVTM and CDR2 ANQGSEA. Here the CDR3 DNA reads TGCAGCGTCGACCCGTCGGGAGGCTACACCTTC. It is translated as CSVDPSGGYTF.

This chain links TRBV28 with TRBJ2-7, with a weak D call TRBD2 (5 bases). The CDR3 has 15 residues. Trimming removed 6 bases from V and 3 bases from J, with 18 bases in between. Germline-derived CDR1 and CDR2 are MDHEN and SYDVKM. DNA of the CDR3: TGTGCCAGCAGCTCCCAGTGGGGAGACTTCTACGAGCAGTACTTC. This codes for CASSSQWGDFYEQYF.

The sample holds a few counts of this clonotype. The rearrangement uses TRBV11-1 and TRBJ2-4, with 9 bases lining up with TRBD1. Germline assignment: CDR1 SGHAT and CDR2 FQDESV (reference sequence). Losses at the gene ends were 5 bases for V and 5 bases for J; bases not matched to a gene: 10. This CDR3 is built from 16 residues. CDR3 DNA: TGTGCCAGCAGCCCACGACCGGGACAGGGAGAAAACATTCAGTACTTC. This codes for CASSPRPGQGENIQYF.

V and J are TRBV25-1 and TRBJ1-3; weak D call: TRBD1 (6 bases). Per the germline V gene, CDR1 is MGHDK and CDR2 is SYGVNS. The CDR3 is 14 amino acids. Trimming cost V 4 bases and J 10 bases, with 17 bases left between them. CDR3 in amino acids: CASSADYRASTIYF. The CDR3 coding sequence is TGTGCCAGCAGTGCCGACTACAGGGCCTCAACCATATATTTT.

The chain has TRBV5-1 and TRBJ2-5; 10 bases line up with TRBD2. The trim removed 4 bases at V and 5 bases at J, leaving 11 bases unmatched. The CDR3 contains 16 residues. The germline gives CDR1 SGHRS, CDR2 YFSETQ. The chain's CDR3 is CASSDAGLAGVETQYF. CDR3 DNA: TGCGCCAGCAGCGACGCCGGGCTAGCGGGAGTCGAGACCCAGTACTTC.

The chain combines TRBV28 with TRBJ2-3, with 9 bases identical to TRBD2. V lost 4 bases to trimming and J lost 2 bases; unmatched junction nucleotides: 10. The germline CDR1 and CDR2 sequences are MDHEN and SYDVKM. This CDR3 spans 17 amino acids. The CDR3, as DNA: TGTGCCAGCAGTTCACCTAGCGGGGTTCGAGTCACAGATACGCAGTATTTT. Its protein is CASSSPSGVRVTDTQYF.

The chain joins TRBV24-1 to TRBJ2-7; 8 nucleotides line up with TRBD1. The germline V gene encodes CDR1 KGHDR and CDR2 SFDVKD. CDR3 length: 15 residues. V gave up 4 bases and J gave up 3 bases; unmatched junction bases: 7. This CDR3 reads CATSDRRTGNYEQYF. CDR3 nucleotides: TGTGCCACCAGTGACCGACGGACAGGGAACTACGAGCAGTACTTC.

This chain connects TRBV20-1 to TRBJ1-5; D uncertain. Germline-derived CDR1 and CDR2 are DFQATT and SNEGSKA (reference sequence). The length of the CDR3 is 15 residues. The V and J ends lost 3 bases and 4 bases respectively, with 16 bases between them. The CDR3 sequence: CSASGVAGINQPQHF. For the CDR3, the DNA is TGCAGTGCTAGCGGGGTAGCGGGGATTAATCAGCCCCAGCATTTT.

V and J are TRBV27 and TRBJ2-7; 11 bases are a match to TRBD2. The CDR3 length is 16 residues. Germline trimming cut 1 base from V and 1 base from J; bases unmatched to any gene: 3. CDR1 is MNHEY, CDR2 SMNVEV, per germline (reference sequence). The CDR3 loop reads CASSLLGTSGSYEQYF. The CDR3 DNA reads as TGTGCCAGCAGTTTATTAGGGACTAGCGGTTCCTACGAGCAGTACTTC.

The chain has TRBV28 and TRBJ2-7, with D maybe TRBD2 (6 bases). The CDR3 sequence is 15 residues long. The V end lost 5 bases, the J end lost 0 bases, and 14 bases lay between the germline ends. From germline, CDR1 is MDHEN and CDR2 SYDVKM. CDR3 coding DNA: TGTGCCAGCAGTGGAGCGGAGGGAAACTCCTACGAGCAGTACTTC. It translates to CASSGAEGNSYEQYF.

The V gene is TRBV9, the J gene TRBJ2-5; D may be TRBD2 (5 bases). The J call is uncertain, as TRBJ2-7 better fits the DNA end. The CDR3 covers 13 residues. Germline CDR1 SGDLS, CDR2 YYNGEE. CDR3 nucleotide sequence: TGTGCCAGCAGCGTTACTGTACGGGGCGAGCAGTACTTC. This gives the protein CASSVTVRGEQYF.

The rearrangement links TRBV14 to TRBJ1-4, with a possible D match to TRBD1 (6 bases). This CDR3 comprises 15 residues. V lost 4 bases, J lost 0 bases, and 9 bases lay in between. Looked up from germline, CDR1 is SGHDN and CDR2 is FVKESK. CDR3 coding DNA: TGTGCCAGCAGCCGCCGACAGGCAACTAATGAAAAACTGTTTTTT. Protein product: CASSRRQATNEKLFF. Based on the CDR3 plus reference TRBV14 and TRBJ1-4, the full variable domain is EAGVTQFPSHSVIEKGQTVTLRCDPISGHDNLYWYRRVMGKEIKFLLHFVKESKQDESGMPNNRFLAERTGGTYSTLKVQPAELEDSGVYFCASSRRQATNEKLFFGSGTQLSVL.

A few counts support this clonotype. The chain is built from TRBV12-3 or TRBV12-4 and TRBJ1-4; D is undetermined. This CDR3 contains 13 residues. V was pared by 4 bases and J by 7 bases, with 10 bases between. This CDR3 reads CASSYGDTEKLFF. The CDR3 DNA reads as TGTGCCAGCAGTTACGGGGATACTGAAAAACTGTTTTTT.

In this sample, this clonotype turned up a few times. This chain uses TRBV5-6 with TRBJ2-6, with a possible D match to TRBD1 (6 bases). The CDR3 consists of 17 residues. CDR1 and CDR2 from the germline V gene are SGHDT and YYEEEE. V was cut by 2 bases and J by 0 bases, with 12 bases left in between. The DNA for the CDR3 is TGTGCCAGCAGCTTATGGGGGCCCCACTCTGGGGCCAACGTCCTGACTTTC. Its translation is CASSLWGPHSGANVLTF.

CDR3 loop: CASSSMNEVGQTYEQYF. CDR3 sequence (DNA): TGTGCCAGCAGCTCTATGAATGAAGTCGGACAGACCTACGAGCAGTACTTC. This sequence joins TRBV11-3 and TRBJ2-7, with D perhaps TRBD1 (6 bases). From germline, CDR1 is SGHNT and CDR2 YENEEA. The CDR3 loop spans 17 amino acids. V shed 4 bases and J shed 2 bases, with 21 bases lying between them.